This paragraph reports one T cell receptor (beta chain). The antigen is not known. The record originates from a study of T cell responses to AZD1222 COVID-19 vaccine. On the study more broadly: Second doses at about 4 or about 12 weeks were pooled. Findings of the study overall: The donor cohort was predominantly white British with a female majority, and clonal diversity may have been underestimated. Among those given AZD1222, only 6 or 7 were seropositive at baseline. Every sample of the repertoires postdated the peak T cell response.

Sequencing was performed with immunoSEQ multiplex PCR; in TCRdb, only in-frame clones are kept and a portion is missing. The sample contains 45,000 to 65,000 clones, approximately 88% of which appear only once. The sample here was peripheral blood, taken on day 0 of AZD1222 vaccination. This TCR derives from an adult in good health.

CDR3 sequence (DNA): TGTGCCTGGAGCAAAACGGGACAGGGACTGTTTTTT. Amino acid sequence: CAWSKTGQGLFF. This chain uses TRBV30 with TRBJ1-4; 9 bases line up with TRBD1. V shed 3 bases, J shed 13 bases, and the junction held 6 bases outside the gene matches. The V gene's germline CDR1 is GTSNPN and CDR2 SVGIG (reference sequence). The CDR3 sequence is 12 residues long.